This T cell receptor (beta chain) derives from a study of identifying expanded T cells in peripheral blood. The study's findings and limits: Technical replicates showed around 1.2 changed clones; two weeks about 16; four weeks 19. Across healthy donors, higher total template counts meant significantly greater roughly two-week count variance.

To note about this clone: What it binds is unknown.

V lost 6 bases and J lost 4; bases outside the gene matches: 11. Per the germline V gene, CDR1 is MGHRA and CDR2 is YSYEKL. This CDR3 is built from 16 residues. Libraries were prepared by immunoSEQ multiplex PCR; TCRdb keeps only in-frame clonotypes and omits some of them. This repertoire shows 95,000 to 100,000 clones, around nine tenths found once; its top ten account for about 18%. Collection occurred without any documented infections or immune events in donors. The sequencing input was blood. The J gene is TRBJ1-1, the V gene TRBV4-1, with 10 bases identical to TRBD1. The receptor was isolated from a person between 18 and 75 years old in good health. The CDR3 region has the DNA TGCGCCAGCAGTCAGACAGGGGGCGTGTTTGGCACTGAAGCTTTCTTT. This encodes CASSQTGGVFGTEAFF.